The clone carrying this T cell receptor beta chain appeared a few times. Its specificity is unknown. The data originate from a study of T cell repertoires in cytomegalovirus infection. For the study at large: Well-studied HLA-B-restricted CMV epitopes were used in the study alongside recently identified HLA-C-restricted ones.

The germline gives CDR1 SGHTA, CDR2 FQGNSA. The CDR3 loop spans 15 amino acids. V gave up 1 base and J gave up 4 bases; unmatched junction bases: 4. TCRdb re-derived calls from the reads in MiXCR, one entry per CDR3 protein. The top ten clones hold 15% to 20% of a sample with some 500,000 distinct CDR3 sequences, more than 30% of them seen once. Sequences were derived from cultured PBMCs, sampled from culture after CMV antigen stimulation. This chain uses TRBV7-2 with TRBJ2-3; TRBD2 agrees at 8 bases. This TCR derives from a human donor in good health (CMV status not recorded). Some clones in this sample may be carry-over from other donors' samples. CDR3 nucleotides: TGTGCCAGCAGCTTAGGGGGACTAGGGGCAGATACGCAGTATTTT. Translated, it gives CASSLGGLGADTQYF. The full variable domain, its missing parts supplied by reference TRBV7-2 and TRBJ2-3, is GAGVSQSPSNKVTEKGKDVELRCDPISGHTALYWYRQSLGQGLEFLIYFQGNSAPDKSGLPSDRFSAERTGGSVSTLTIQRTQQEDSAVYLCASSLGGLGADTQYFGPGTRLTVL.